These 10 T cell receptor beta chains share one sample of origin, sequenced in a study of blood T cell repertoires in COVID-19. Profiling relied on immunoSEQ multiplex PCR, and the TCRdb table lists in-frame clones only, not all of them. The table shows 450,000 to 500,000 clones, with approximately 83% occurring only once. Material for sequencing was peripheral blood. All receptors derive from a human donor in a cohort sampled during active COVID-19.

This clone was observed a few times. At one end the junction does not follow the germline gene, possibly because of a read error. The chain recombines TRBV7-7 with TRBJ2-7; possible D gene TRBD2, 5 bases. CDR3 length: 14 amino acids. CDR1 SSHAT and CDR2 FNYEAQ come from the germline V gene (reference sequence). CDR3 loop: CASSLNEGSYEQYF. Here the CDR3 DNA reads TGTGCTAGCAGCTTAAACGAAGGGAGCTACGAGCAGTACTTC.

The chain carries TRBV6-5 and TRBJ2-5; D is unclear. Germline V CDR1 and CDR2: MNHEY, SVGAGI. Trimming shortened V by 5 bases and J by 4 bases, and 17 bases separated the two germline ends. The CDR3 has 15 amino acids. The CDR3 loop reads CASSPRRSARETQYF. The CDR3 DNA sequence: TGTGCCAGCAGTCCCCGAAGGAGCGCAAGAGAGACCCAGTACTTC.

CDR3 protein: CASSSILTGTDTQYF. The DNA of the CDR3 is TGTGCCAGCAGTTCCATACTGACAGGCACAGATACGCAGTATTTT. This sequence joins TRBV28 and TRBJ2-3; D possibly corresponds to TRBD1 (5 bases). The CDR3 extends over 15 amino acids. Germline values: CDR1 MDHEN, CDR2 SYDVKM. Trimming pared 4 bases from V and 1 base from J, leaving 12 bases between.

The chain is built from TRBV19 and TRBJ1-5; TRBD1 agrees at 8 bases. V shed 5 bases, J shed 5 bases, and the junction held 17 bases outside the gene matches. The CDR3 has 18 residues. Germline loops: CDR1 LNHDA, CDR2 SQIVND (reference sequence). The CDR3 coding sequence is TGTGCCAGTAGTTATCAAACGGACAGGGCGGTAAGGGATCAGCCCCAGCATTTT. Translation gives CASSYQTDRAVRDQPQHF.

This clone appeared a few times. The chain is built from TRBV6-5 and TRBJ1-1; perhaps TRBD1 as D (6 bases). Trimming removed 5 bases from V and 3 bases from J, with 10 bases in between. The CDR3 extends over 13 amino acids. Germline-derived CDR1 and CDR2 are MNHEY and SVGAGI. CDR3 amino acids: CASSPGAYTEAFF. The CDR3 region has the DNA TGTGCCAGCAGTCCAGGGGCATACACTGAAGCTTTCTTT.

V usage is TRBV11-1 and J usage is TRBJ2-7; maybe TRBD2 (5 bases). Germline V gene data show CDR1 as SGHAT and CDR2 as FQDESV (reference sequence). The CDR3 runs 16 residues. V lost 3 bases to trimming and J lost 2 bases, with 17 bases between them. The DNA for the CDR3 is TGTGCCAGCAGCTTGCAACGCCTCGGGAACACCTACGAGCAGTACTTC. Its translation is CASSLQRLGNTYEQYF.

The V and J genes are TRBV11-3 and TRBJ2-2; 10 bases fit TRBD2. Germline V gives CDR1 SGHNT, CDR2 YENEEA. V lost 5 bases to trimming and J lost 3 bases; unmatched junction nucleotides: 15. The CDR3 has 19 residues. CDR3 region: CASSPWTSGKAQDTGELFF. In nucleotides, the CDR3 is TGTGCCAGCAGCCCCTGGACTAGCGGAAAAGCCCAGGACACCGGGGAGCTGTTTTTT. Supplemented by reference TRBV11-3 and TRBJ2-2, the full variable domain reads EAGVVQSPRYKIIEKKQPVAFWCNPISGHNTLYWYLQNLGQGPELLIRYENEEAVDDSQLPKDRFSAERLKGVDSTLKIQPAELGDSAVYLCASSPWTSGKAQDTGELFFGEGSRLTVL.

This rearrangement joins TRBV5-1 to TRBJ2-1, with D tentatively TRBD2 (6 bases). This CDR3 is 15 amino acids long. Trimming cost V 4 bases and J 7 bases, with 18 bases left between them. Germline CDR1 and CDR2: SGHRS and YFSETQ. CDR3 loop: CASSVQAPGENEQFF. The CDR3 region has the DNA TGCGCCAGCAGCGTACAGGCCCCGGGAGAGAATGAGCAGTTCTTC.

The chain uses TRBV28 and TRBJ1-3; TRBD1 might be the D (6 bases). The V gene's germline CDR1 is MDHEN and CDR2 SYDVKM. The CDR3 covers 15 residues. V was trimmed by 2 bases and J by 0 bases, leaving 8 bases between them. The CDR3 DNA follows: TGTGCCAGCAGTTTAGGACAGCCCTCTGGAAACACCATATATTTT. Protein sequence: CASSLGQPSGNTIYF.

CDR3 sequence (DNA): TGCGCCAGCAGCCAAGTAAGCCAGGGTGAAGCTTTCTTT. Translation gives CASSQVSQGEAFF. The rearrangement links TRBV4-3 to TRBJ1-1; tentative D call: TRBD1 (5 bases). The CDR3 runs 13 residues. V gave up 1 base and J gave up 7 bases, with 10 bases separating them. The germline V gene has CDR1 LGHNA and CDR2 YSLEER.